This T cell receptor beta chain was identified in a study of T cell responses to AZD1222 COVID-19 vaccine. On the study more broadly: The analysis combined second doses at about 4 or about 12 weeks.

Study conclusions and caveats: Clonal diversity may have been underestimated, and the donors were mostly white British, with more females than males. Nearly half of the spike-specific TCRs reportedly recognize variant regions that carry no mutations.

Profiled with immunoSEQ multiplex PCR; TCRdb holds only in-frame clones, not every one. In the table there are about 130,000 clones, roughly 86% of which are singletons. The CDR3 is 13 residues long. Trimming took off 4 bases at V and 0 bases at J, with 5 bases between the two ends. Germline V gives CDR1 SGDLS, CDR2 YYNGEE. Remarks on this clone: Its specificity is not known.

The receptor's source is an adult in good health. The chain uses TRBV9 and TRBJ1-3, with unresolved D. The sequencing here drew on peripheral blood, taken on day 0 of AZD1222 vaccination. The CDR3 region has the DNA TGTGCCAGCAGCCCTGCCTCTGGAAACACCATATATTTT. Translation gives CASSPASGNTIYF.